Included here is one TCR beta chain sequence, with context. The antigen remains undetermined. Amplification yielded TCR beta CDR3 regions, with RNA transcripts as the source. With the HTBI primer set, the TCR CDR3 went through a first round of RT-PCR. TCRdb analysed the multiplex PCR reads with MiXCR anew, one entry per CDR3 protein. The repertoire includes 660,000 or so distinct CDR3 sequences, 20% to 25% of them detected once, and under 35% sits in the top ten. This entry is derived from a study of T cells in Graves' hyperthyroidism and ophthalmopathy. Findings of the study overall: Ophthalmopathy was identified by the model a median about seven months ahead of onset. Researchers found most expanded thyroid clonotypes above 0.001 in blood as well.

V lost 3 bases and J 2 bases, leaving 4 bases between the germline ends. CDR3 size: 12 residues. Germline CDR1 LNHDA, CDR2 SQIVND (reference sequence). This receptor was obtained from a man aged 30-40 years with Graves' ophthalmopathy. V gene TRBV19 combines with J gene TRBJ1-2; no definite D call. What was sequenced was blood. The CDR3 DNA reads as TGTGCCAGTAGTATGCAGAACTATGGCTACACCTTC. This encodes CASSMQNYGYTF.